The clone carrying this T cell receptor beta chain showed up just a few times. The antigen is unknown. The data belong to a study of T cells in Graves' hyperthyroidism and ophthalmopathy. The source material, RNA transcripts, was used to amplify TCR beta CDR3 regions. The primer set for the first-round RT-PCR of the TCR CDR3 was HTBI. TCRdb fed the multiplex PCR reads into MiXCR, producing one record per CDR3 protein. The sample contains 700,000 to 950,000 distinct CDR3 sequences, 30% to 40% of which appear only once. Patients between 18 and 65 years old had hyperthyroidism, newly diagnosed and lasting under 2 months. Study-wide findings and caveats: Among thyroid clonotypes expanded above 0.001, most also appeared in blood. Ophthalmopathy prediction by the model preceded onset by a median about 6 months.

The clonotype was recovered from a woman between 40 and 50 years old with Graves' hyperthyroidism. Sequenced sample: blood.

The CDR3 nucleotides are TGTGCCAGCGGCTACCACGAGCCAGGACTAGGAGCTTTCTTT. Its protein product is CASGYHEPGLGAFF. The J gene is TRBJ1-1, the V gene TRBV12-3 or TRBV12-4; D remains ambiguous. The CDR3 runs 14 residues. V gave up 8 bases and J gave up 10 bases, with 23 bases separating them.